This T cell receptor (beta chain) appears in the sequencing data of a study of lymphopenia after photon versus proton radiotherapy. Clones were sequenced by immunoSEQ multiplex PCR, and TCRdb holds only the in-frame ones, with some missing. The sample contains approximately 7,300 clones, 90% to 95% of which appear only once. CDR1 is SGDLS and CDR2 is YYNGEE in the germline V gene. Trimming cost V 3 bases and J 2 bases; bases outside gene matches: 4. This CDR3 is built from 15 residues. The V gene is TRBV9, the J gene TRBJ1-2; 10 bases are a match to TRBD1. This clonotype was obtained from a woman in her forties or fifties with cholangiocarcinoma. The specimen was peripheral blood, collected from a patient treated with photon-based radiotherapy. Written as DNA, the CDR3 is TGTGCCAGCAGCGCGACAGGGGGCATAAACTATGGCTACACCTTC. This gives the protein CASSATGGINYGYTF.